Shown below are 2 T cell receptor beta chains from a single sample sequenced in a study of human T cells and chemical hapten exposure. TCRdb independently ran MiXCR on the RACE reads; one entry per CDR3 protein. The sample shows about 190,000 distinct CDR3 sequences, 24% of them seen only once. The time point denotes: patch test 3, about 24 weeks after DPC sensitization. The treatment is: therapeutic diphenylcyclopropenone sensitization with weekly scalp DPC. The sample in question was whole blood, obtained in connection with sensitization to the hapten diphenylcyclopropenone (DPC). These TCRs come from a woman in her forties with alopecia areata. Some clones in this sample may be carry-over from other donors' samples.

This clonotype was picked up a small number of times. The V and J genes are TRBV29-1 and TRBJ2-3; TRBD1 matches at 8 bases. Unmatched junction bases numbered 8, after V lost 8 bases and J lost 1 base. The CDR3 totals 14 residues. The germline gives CDR1 SQVTM, CDR2 ANQGSEA. The CDR3 region has the DNA TGCAGCTGCCCAGGGGGCGCCGGCACAGATACGCAGTATTTT. It codes for CSCPGGAGTDTQYF.

V is TRBV2 and J is TRBJ2-1; D ambiguous. V gave up 8 bases and J gave up 2 bases, with 10 bases separating them. The CDR3 extends over 13 amino acids. CDR1 is SNHLY and CDR2 is FYNNEI in the germline V gene. CDR3 in amino acids: CASLTVPYNEQFF. The CDR3 region has the DNA TGTGCCAGCTTGACTGTTCCCTACAATGAGCAGTTCTTC.